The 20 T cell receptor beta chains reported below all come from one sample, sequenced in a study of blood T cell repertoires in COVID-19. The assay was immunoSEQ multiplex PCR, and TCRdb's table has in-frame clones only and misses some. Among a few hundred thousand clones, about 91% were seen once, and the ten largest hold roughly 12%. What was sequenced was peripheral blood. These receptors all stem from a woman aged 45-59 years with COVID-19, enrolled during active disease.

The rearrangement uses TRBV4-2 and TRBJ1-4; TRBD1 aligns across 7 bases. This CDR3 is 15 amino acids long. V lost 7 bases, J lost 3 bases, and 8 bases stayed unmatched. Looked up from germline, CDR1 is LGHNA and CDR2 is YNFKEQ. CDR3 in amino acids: CASTTGQRPNEKLFF. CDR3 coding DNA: TGTGCCAGCACCACGGGACAGCGCCCTAATGAAAAACTGTTTTTT.

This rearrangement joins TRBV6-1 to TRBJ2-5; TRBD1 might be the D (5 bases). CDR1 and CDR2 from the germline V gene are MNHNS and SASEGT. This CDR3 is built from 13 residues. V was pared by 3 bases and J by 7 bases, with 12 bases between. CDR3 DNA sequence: TGTGCCAGCAGTGAGGGGCAAAGGGGGACCCAGTACTTC. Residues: CASSEGQRGTQYF.

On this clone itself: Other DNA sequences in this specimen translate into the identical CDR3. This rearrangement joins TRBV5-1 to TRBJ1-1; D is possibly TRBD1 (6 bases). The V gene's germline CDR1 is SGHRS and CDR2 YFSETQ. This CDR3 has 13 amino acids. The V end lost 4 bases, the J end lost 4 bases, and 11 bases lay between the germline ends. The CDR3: CASSLGRGTEAFF. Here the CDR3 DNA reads TGCGCCAGCAGCCTAGGCAGGGGCACTGAAGCTTTCTTT.

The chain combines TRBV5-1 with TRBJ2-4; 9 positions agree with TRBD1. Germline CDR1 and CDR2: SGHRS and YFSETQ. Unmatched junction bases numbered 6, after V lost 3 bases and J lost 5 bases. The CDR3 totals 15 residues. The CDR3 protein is CASSWGDREENIQYF. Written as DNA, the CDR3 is TGCGCCAGCAGCTGGGGGGACAGGGAAGAAAACATTCAGTACTTC.

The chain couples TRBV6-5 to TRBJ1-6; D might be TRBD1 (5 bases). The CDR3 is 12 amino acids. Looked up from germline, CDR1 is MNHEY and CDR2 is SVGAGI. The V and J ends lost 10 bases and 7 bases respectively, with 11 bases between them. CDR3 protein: CATPGPNSPLHF. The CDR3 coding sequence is TGTGCCACCCCAGGGCCCAATTCACCCCTCCACTTT.

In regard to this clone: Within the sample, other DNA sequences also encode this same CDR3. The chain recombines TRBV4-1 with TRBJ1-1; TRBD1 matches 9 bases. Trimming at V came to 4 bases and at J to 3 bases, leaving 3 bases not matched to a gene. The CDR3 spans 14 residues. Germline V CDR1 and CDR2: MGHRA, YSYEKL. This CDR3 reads CASSPRDRDTEAFF. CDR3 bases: TGCGCCAGCAGCCCTCGGGACAGGGACACTGAAGCTTTCTTT.

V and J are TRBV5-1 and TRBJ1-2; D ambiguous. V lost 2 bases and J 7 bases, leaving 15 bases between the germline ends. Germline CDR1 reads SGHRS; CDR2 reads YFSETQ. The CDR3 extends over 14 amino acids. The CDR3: CASSFHAGESGYTF. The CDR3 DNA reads TGCGCCAGCAGCTTCCATGCGGGAGAAAGTGGCTACACCTTC.

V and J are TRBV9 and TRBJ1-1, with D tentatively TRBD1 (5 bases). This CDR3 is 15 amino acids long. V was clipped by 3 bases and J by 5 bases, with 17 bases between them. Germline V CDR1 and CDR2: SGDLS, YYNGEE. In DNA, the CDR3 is TGTGCCAGCAGCGCAGCGGGACCGCGGAGGACTGAAGCTTTCTTT. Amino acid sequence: CASSAAGPRRTEAFF.

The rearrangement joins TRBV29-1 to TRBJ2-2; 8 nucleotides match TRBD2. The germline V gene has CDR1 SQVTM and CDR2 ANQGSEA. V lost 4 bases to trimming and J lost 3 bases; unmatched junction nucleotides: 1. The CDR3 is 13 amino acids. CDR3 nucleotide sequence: TGCAGCGTTGTAGCGGGATACACCGGGGAGCTGTTTTTT. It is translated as CSVVAGYTGELFF.

The CDR3 reads CASSLPAGGTEAFF. DNA of the CDR3: TGTGCCAGCAGCTTACCAGCGGGGGGGACTGAAGCTTTCTTT. The chain carries TRBV7-9 and TRBJ1-1, with D tentatively TRBD1 (5 bases). CDR3 length equals 14 residues. V was clipped by 2 bases and J by 5 bases, with 12 bases between them. Germline V gene lookup returns CDR1 SEHNR and CDR2 FQNEAQ (reference sequence).

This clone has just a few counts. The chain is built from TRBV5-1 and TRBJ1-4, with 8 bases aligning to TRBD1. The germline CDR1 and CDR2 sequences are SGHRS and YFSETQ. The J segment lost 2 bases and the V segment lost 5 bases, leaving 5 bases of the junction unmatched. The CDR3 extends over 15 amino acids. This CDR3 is CASRRTGGTNEKLFF. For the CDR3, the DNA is TGCGCCAGCAGGCGTACAGGGGGGACTAATGAAAAACTGTTTTTT.

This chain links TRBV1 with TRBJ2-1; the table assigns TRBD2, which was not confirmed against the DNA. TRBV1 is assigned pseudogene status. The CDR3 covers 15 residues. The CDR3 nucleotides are TGCACCAGCAGCCCTCCGGGGTGCGGGAACGATGAGCAGTTCTTC. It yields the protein CTSSPPGCGNDEQFF.

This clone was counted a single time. In DNA, the CDR3 is TGTGCCATCAGTGAACCGGGACTAGCGGGACGAGGAACAGATACGCAGTATTTT. Protein: CAISEPGLAGRGTDTQYF. This chain uses TRBV10-3 with TRBJ2-3; 13 bases line up with TRBD2. The CDR3 consists of 18 residues. Germline V CDR1 and CDR2: ENHRY, SYGVKD. V dropped 3 bases and J dropped 3; count of bases not matched to a gene: 9.

The CDR3 coding sequence is TGTGCCAGCAGCCCCGGGACAGGGCCTGAAGCTTTCTTT. Protein product: CASSPGTGPEAFF. V is TRBV7-9 and J is TRBJ1-1, with TRBD1 matching 9 bases. V gave up 5 bases and J gave up 6 bases; unmatched junction bases: 4. This CDR3 region has 13 residues. Germline loops: CDR1 SEHNR, CDR2 FQNEAQ (reference sequence). Supplemented by reference TRBV7-9 and TRBJ1-1, the full variable domain reads DTGVSQNPRHKITKRGQNVTFRCDPISEHNRLYWYRQTLGQGPEFLTYFQNEAQLEKSRLLSDRFSAERPKGSFSTLEIQRTEQGDSAMYLCASSPGTGPEAFFGQGTRLTVV.

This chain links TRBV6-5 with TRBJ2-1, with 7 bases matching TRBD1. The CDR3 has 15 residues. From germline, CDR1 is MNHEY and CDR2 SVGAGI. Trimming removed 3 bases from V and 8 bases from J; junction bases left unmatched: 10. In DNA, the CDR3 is TGTGCCAGCAGTTATGGAGACAGGGTAACGGATGAGCAGTTCTTC. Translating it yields CASSYGDRVTDEQFF.

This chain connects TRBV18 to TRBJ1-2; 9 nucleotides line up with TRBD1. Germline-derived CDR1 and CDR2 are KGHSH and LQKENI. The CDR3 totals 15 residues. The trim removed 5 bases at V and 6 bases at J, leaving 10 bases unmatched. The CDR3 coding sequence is TGTGCCAGCTCAAGACAGGGGGATACTAGTAATGGCTACACCTTC. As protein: CASSRQGDTSNGYTF.

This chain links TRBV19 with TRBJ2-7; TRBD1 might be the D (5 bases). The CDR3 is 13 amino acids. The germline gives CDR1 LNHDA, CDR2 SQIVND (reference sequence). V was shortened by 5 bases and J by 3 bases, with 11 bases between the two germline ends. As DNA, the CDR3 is TGTGCCAGTAGTCCAGGGTTATTCTACGAGCAGTACTTC. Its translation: CASSPGLFYEQYF.

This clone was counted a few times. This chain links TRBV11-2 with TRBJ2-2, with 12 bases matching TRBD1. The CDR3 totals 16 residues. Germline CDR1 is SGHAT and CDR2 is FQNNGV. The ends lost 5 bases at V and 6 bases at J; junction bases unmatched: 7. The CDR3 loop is CASSEGTGGAAGELFF. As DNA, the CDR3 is TGTGCCAGCAGCGAAGGGACAGGGGGCGCGGCCGGGGAGCTGTTTTTT.

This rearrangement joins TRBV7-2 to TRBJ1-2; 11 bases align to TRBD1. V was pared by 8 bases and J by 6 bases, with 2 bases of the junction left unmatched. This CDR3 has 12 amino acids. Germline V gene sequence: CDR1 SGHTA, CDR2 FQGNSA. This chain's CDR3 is CASGQGADGYTF. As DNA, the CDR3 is TGTGCCAGCGGACAGGGGGCAGATGGCTACACCTTC.

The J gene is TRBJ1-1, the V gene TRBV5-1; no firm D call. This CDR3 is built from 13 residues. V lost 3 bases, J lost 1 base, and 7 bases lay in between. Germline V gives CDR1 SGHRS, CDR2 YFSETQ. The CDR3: CASSSQTNTEAFF. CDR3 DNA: TGCGCCAGCAGCTCACAGACGAACACTGAAGCTTTCTTT.